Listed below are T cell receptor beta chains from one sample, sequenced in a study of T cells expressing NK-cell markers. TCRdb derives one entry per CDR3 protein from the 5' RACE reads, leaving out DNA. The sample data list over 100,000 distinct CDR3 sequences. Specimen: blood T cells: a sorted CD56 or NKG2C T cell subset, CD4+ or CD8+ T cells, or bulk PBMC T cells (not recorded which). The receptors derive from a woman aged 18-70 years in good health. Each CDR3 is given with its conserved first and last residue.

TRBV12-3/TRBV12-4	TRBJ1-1	CASEAILNTEAFF
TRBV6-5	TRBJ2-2	CASSYSISRGTGELFF
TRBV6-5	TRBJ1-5	CASSYGAGGNQPQHF
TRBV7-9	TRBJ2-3	CASSSNLAGTYGDTQYF
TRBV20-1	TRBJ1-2	CSARELVQGGYGYTF
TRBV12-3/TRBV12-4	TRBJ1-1	CASRSGGSTEAFF
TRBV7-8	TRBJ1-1	CASSLRTAGGTEAFF
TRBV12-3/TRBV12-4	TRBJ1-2	CASSATVPHVYGYTF
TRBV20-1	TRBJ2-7	CSARSPSGTAVYEQYF
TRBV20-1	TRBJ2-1	CSARGPPSGSLNEQFF
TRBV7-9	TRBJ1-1	CATMLGNTEAFF
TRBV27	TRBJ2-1	CASTTSGGLYNEQFF
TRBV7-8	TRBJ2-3	CASGFLSTDTQYF
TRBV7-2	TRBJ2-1	CASSFWDSDYNEQFF
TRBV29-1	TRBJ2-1	CSVEGGRAREQFF
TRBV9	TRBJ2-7	CASSPGSSGEQYF